This T cell receptor (beta chain) was documented in a study of OX40 agonist ivuxolimab in advanced cancers. Turning to the study itself: Ivuxolimab, an agonist antibody against OX40 (CD134), was given to patients. Across the patients, intravenous ivuxolimab was delivered every 2 weeks at 0.01 to 10 mg/kg. Head and neck, renal cell, melanoma or hepatocellular carcinoma were the cancers that dose-escalation patients had.

In its sample, this clone was seen a few times. The table came from immunoSEQ multiplex PCR; TCRdb's copy has only in-frame clones and leaves some out. The top ten clones hold less than 0.35% of a sample with about 90,000 clones, approximately 91% of them seen once. This clonotype originated in an adult with an advanced solid tumor such as melanoma, head and neck, liver or kidney cancer. Sequencing was performed on CD4+ or CD8+ T cells sorted from blood, taken in a trial of the OX40 agonist ivuxolimab.

The CDR3 DNA sequence: TGTGCCAGCAGCTTAGAGGCGCCTCAAGCTTTCTTT. As protein: CASSLEAPQAFF. This chain uses TRBV7-9 with TRBJ1-1; the D is unclear. The germline CDR1 and CDR2 sequences are SEHNR and FQNEAQ (reference sequence). V lost 1 base and J 9 bases, leaving 9 bases between the germline ends. This CDR3 region has 12 residues.